This TCR beta chain was retrieved from a study of blood T cell repertoires in COVID-19. On the study more broadly: COVID-19 samples collected from the United States, Italy and Spain covered acute and convalescent phases.

After removal of 5 bases from V and 6 bases from J, the junction contained 0 bases not matched to a gene. Germline CDR1 WNHNN, CDR2 SYGVQD (reference sequence). The CDR3 loop spans 12 amino acids. In the source study's methods: Nucleated cell counts were estimated from reference gene primer amplification. Measured with immunoSEQ multiplex PCR; TCRdb has only the in-frame clones, and not every one. The D gene and trimming were derived from the DNA, and the V and J assignments and clone size from that table. The repertoire consists of about 110,000 clones, with around 92% occurring once and the leading ten covering 4.5% to 6%.

Sequencing used peripheral blood. The V call is TRBV10-1, the J call TRBJ2-2, with 7 bases matching TRBD1. This clonotype was sampled from a man aged 40-55 years with active or convalescent COVID-19. CDR3 in DNA: TGCGCCAGCAGTCAGGGGGCCGGGGAGCTGTTTTTT. Translating it yields CASSQGAGELFF.